Shown below are 32 T cell receptor beta chains from a single sample sequenced in a study of T cell responses to AZD1222 COVID-19 vaccine. The method was immunoSEQ multiplex PCR; TCRdb's version includes in-frame clones alone and lacks a portion of them. The sample includes about 170,000 clones, 80% to 95% of them seen just once. The sequenced sample was peripheral blood, obtained on day 0 of AZD1222 vaccination. These receptors were collected from an adult in good health.

For the CDR3, the DNA is TGTGCCAGCAGTTTAGGGGCAGGGCTTAATTCACCCCTCCACTTT. This translates into CASSLGAGLNSPLHF. The rearrangement links TRBV27 to TRBJ1-6; TRBD1 is a possible D gene (5 bases). CDR3 length: 15 residues. Germline CDR1 is MNHEY and CDR2 is SMNVEV (reference sequence). Trimming stripped 2 bases from V and 6 bases from J, with 11 bases between.

This CDR3 is CASKPQGNRYEQYF. The CDR3 DNA follows: TGTGCCAGCAAGCCACAGGGTAATAGATACGAGCAGTACTTC. This rearrangement joins TRBV3-1 (or the pseudogene TRBV3-2) to TRBJ2-7; D might be TRBD1 (6 bases). Germline CDR1 and CDR2: LGHDT and YNNKEL (reference sequence). The CDR3 is 14 amino acids. V shed 7 bases and J shed 4 bases, with 17 bases lying between them.

V gene TRBV3-1 (or the pseudogene TRBV3-2) combines with J gene TRBJ2-7; D remains ambiguous. There are 13 residues in the CDR3. Trimming shortened V by 0 bases and J by 3 bases, and 6 bases separated the two germline ends. Per the germline V gene, CDR1 is LGHDT and CDR2 is YNNKEL (reference sequence). The CDR3 DNA is TGTGCCAGCAGCCAAGAATGGGACTACGAGCAGTACTTC. It yields the protein CASSQEWDYEQYF.

The chain is built from TRBV2 and TRBJ2-7, with D possibly being TRBD1 (5 bases). Germline V gives CDR1 SNHLY, CDR2 FYNNEI. CDR3 length: 14 residues. V lost 1 base to trimming and J lost 3 bases, with 10 bases between them. The CDR3: CASSEGGRGYEQYF. The CDR3 nucleotides are TGTGCCAGCAGTGAAGGGGGAAGGGGCTACGAGCAGTACTTC.

The gene calls are TRBV18 and TRBJ1-6; possibly TRBD1 for D (5 bases). The CDR3 totals 16 residues. With 4 bases removed from V and 2 bases from J, the gap between germline ends came to 12 bases. CDR1 and CDR2 (germline): KGHSH, LQKENI. CDR3 region: CASSRSVGPYNSPLHF. CDR3 coding DNA: TGTGCCAGCTCACGATCCGTGGGGCCCTATAATTCACCCCTCCACTTT.

The chain recombines TRBV28 with TRBJ1-2, with a possible D match to TRBD1 (6 bases). Germline assignment: CDR1 MDHEN and CDR2 SYDVKM. This CDR3 spans 14 amino acids. Trimming stripped 2 bases from V and 2 bases from J, with 9 bases between. This chain's CDR3 is CASSLRQGNYGYTF. In DNA form, the CDR3 reads TGTGCCAGCAGTTTACGTCAGGGGAACTATGGCTACACCTTC.

The genes are TRBV6-5 and TRBJ2-3, with 7 bases identical to TRBD1. CDR3 length: 14 amino acids. The V gene's germline CDR1 is MNHEY and CDR2 SVGAGI. V gave up 6 bases and J gave up 2 bases; unmatched junction bases: 5. CDR3 protein: CASRLQGFTDTQYF. The CDR3 DNA reads TGTGCCAGCAGGCTACAGGGGTTCACAGATACGCAGTATTTT.

As to this clone: At one end, the junction sequence differs from germline, possibly due to a read error. The J gene is TRBJ2-3, the V gene TRBV7-7; D unclear. Germline CDR1 SSHAT, CDR2 FNYEAQ (reference sequence). The CDR3 covers 13 residues. CDR3 residues: CASSPDGADTQYF. CDR3 DNA sequence: TGTGCTAGCAGCCCTGATGGGGCAGATACGCAGTATTTT.

The gene calls are TRBV4-1 and TRBJ1-5, with 10 nucleotides matching TRBD1. CDR3 length: 18 amino acids. Trimming removed 4 bases from V and 0 bases from J; junction bases left unmatched: 9. The V gene's germline CDR1 is MGHRA and CDR2 YSYEKL. The CDR3 nucleotides are TGCGCCAGCAGCCTCACCGGGACAGGGGAGGGTAGCAATCAGCCCCAGCATTTT. Translated, it gives CASSLTGTGEGSNQPQHF.

The J gene is TRBJ1-5, the V gene TRBV2, with 7 positions matching TRBD1. V shed 4 bases, J shed 7 bases, and the junction held 10 bases outside the gene matches. Germline lookup yields CDR1 SNHLY and CDR2 FYNNEI. The CDR3 runs 15 residues. The CDR3 region is CASSVEGGAGQPQHF. The CDR3 nucleotides read TGTGCCAGCAGTGTGGAAGGGGGCGCGGGGCAGCCCCAGCATTTT.

The V and J genes are TRBV5-4 and TRBJ2-7; 9 bases are a match to TRBD1. The CDR3 runs 16 residues. Germline trimming cut 3 bases from V and 2 bases from J; bases unmatched to any gene: 9. The germline gives CDR1 SGHNT, CDR2 YYREEE (reference sequence). In nucleotides, the CDR3 is TGTGCCAGCAGCTCAGCCCCCGGGACAGGGACCTACGAGCAGTACTTC. This encodes CASSSAPGTGTYEQYF.

The CDR3 sequence: CASSQDAQGPAGQAYTEAFF. CDR3 coding DNA: TGTGCCAGCAGCCAAGACGCCCAGGGCCCGGCCGGACAGGCTTATACTGAAGCTTTCTTT. The chain joins TRBV4-2 to TRBJ1-1; TRBD1 aligns across 7 bases. J gave up 5 bases and V 0 bases, and 21 bases lay outside the gene matches. Germline values: CDR1 LGHNA, CDR2 YNFKEQ. This CDR3 contains 20 residues.

This chain uses TRBV30 with TRBJ2-5; maybe TRBD2 (7 bases). Germline-derived CDR1 and CDR2 are GTSNPN and SVGIG (reference sequence). This CDR3 has 14 amino acids. The V end lost 0 bases, the J end lost 6 bases, and 14 bases lay between the germline ends. For the CDR3, the DNA is TGTGCCTGGAGTGTTAGGGGGGGAGTAAAGACCCAGTACTTC. Translation: CAWSVRGGVKTQYF. The complete variable domain, with remaining parts taken from reference TRBV30 and TRBJ2-5, reads SQTIHQWPATLVQPVGSPLSLECTVEGTSNPNLYWYRQAAGRGLQLLFYSVGIGQISSEVPQNLSASRPQDRQFILSSKKLLLSDSGFYLCAWSVRGGVKTQYFGPGTRLLVL.

V is TRBV7-9 and J is TRBJ1-1; a weak D match, TRBD1 (6 bases). Germline assignment: CDR1 SEHNR and CDR2 FQNEAQ (reference sequence). This CDR3 spans 18 amino acids. V was cut by 2 bases and J by 1 base, with 20 bases left in between. DNA of the CDR3: TGTGCCAGCAGCTTACTGGCCCTTACAGGGCTTACGAACACTGAAGCTTTCTTT. Residues: CASSLLALTGLTNTEAFF.

The chain is built from TRBV6-2 or TRBV6-3 and TRBJ2-2; the match to TRBD1 covers 7 bases. V was pared by 0 bases and J by 4 bases, with 5 bases of the junction left unmatched. Germline loops: CDR1 MNHEY, CDR2 SVGEGT. The CDR3 is 16 residues long. The CDR3 DNA sequence: TGTGCCAGCAGTTACTCAGGGGGCGGTCGCACCGGGGAGCTGTTTTTT. Translating it yields CASSYSGGGRTGELFF.

The chain joins TRBV19 to TRBJ1-5; D is undetermined. The CDR3 is 17 residues long. V was shortened by 6 bases and J by 9 bases, with 27 bases between the two germline ends. Germline V gene lookup returns CDR1 LNHDA and CDR2 SQIVND (reference sequence). The CDR3 protein is CASSPRVVAGPEVPQHF. CDR3 coding DNA: TGTGCCAGTAGCCCACGGGTGGTGGCAGGCCCGGAAGTGCCCCAGCATTTT.

This clone was seen a handful of times. CDR3 sequence reads: CASSHRGREAFF. Written as DNA, the CDR3 is TGCGCCAGCAGCCACAGGGGGCGCGAAGCTTTCTTT. V gene TRBV4-3 combines with J gene TRBJ1-1, with 8 bases aligning to TRBD1. Germline V CDR1 and CDR2: LGHNA, YSLEER. CDR3 length equals 12 residues. Trimming at V came to 3 bases and at J to 8 bases, leaving 2 bases not matched to a gene.

The chain links TRBV18 to TRBJ1-1, with a weak D call TRBD1 (5 bases). Between the trimmed V and J ends, which lost 0 bases and 5 bases, there was a span of 10 bases. The CDR3 covers 14 residues. In germline, CDR1 is KGHSH, CDR2 LQKENI. CDR3 sequence reads: CASSPPEKGTEAFF. The DNA of the CDR3 is TGTGCCAGCTCACCACCTGAGAAGGGGACTGAAGCTTTCTTT.

The genes are TRBV25-1 and TRBJ2-7, with 10 bases aligning to TRBD1. This CDR3 has 16 residues. The ends lost 0 bases at V and 5 bases at J; junction bases unmatched: 7. Germline assignment: CDR1 MGHDK and CDR2 SYGVNS. The CDR3 DNA reads TGTGCCAGCAGTGAATATATCGGGACAGGGGTCGACGAGCAGTACTTC. Its protein product is CASSEYIGTGVDEQYF.

This chain joins TRBV6-5 and TRBJ2-7; D possibly corresponds to TRBD1 (8 bases). The V and J ends lost 5 bases and 0 bases respectively, with 14 bases between them. The CDR3 is 15 amino acids. Germline lookup yields CDR1 MNHEY and CDR2 SVGAGI. The CDR3 nucleotides read TGTGCCAGCAGTCGACAGGGGAGGGGCTCCTACGAGCAGTACTTC. This sequence encodes CASSRQGRGSYEQYF.

The V call is TRBV7-2, the J call TRBJ2-7, with unresolved D. V gave up 5 bases and J gave up 6 bases, with 20 bases separating them. The CDR3 has 15 residues. The germline V gene encodes CDR1 SGHTA and CDR2 FQGNSA. The CDR3 sequence: CASSRLRASNGEQYF. CDR3 coding DNA: TGTGCCAGCAGCCGTTTGAGAGCTTCTAATGGCGAGCAGTACTTC. The full variable domain, in which reference TRBV7-2 and TRBJ2-7 provide the parts outside the CDR3, is GAGVSQSPSNKVTEKGKDVELRCDPISGHTALYWYRQSLGQGLEFLIYFQGNSAPDKSGLPSDRFSAERTGGSVSTLTIQRTQQEDSAVYLCASSRLRASNGEQYFGPGTRLTVT.

V usage is TRBV7-9 and J usage is TRBJ2-3; D possibly matches TRBD1 or TRBD2 (5 bases each). CDR3 length equals 15 residues. V gave up 0 bases and J gave up 8 bases, with 15 bases separating them. Germline lookup yields CDR1 SEHNR and CDR2 FQNEAQ (reference sequence). The CDR3 sequence is CASSLAGALASTQYF. Here the CDR3 DNA reads TGTGCCAGCAGCTTAGCCGGGGCCCTAGCCTCTACGCAGTATTTT.

The V gene is TRBV6-5, the J gene TRBJ2-1; 7 bases are shared with TRBD2. Germline lookup yields CDR1 MNHEY and CDR2 SVGAGI. This CDR3 spans 16 amino acids. V shed 4 bases, J shed 0 bases, and the junction held 6 bases outside the gene matches. The DNA of the CDR3 is TGTGCCAGCAGTTCATCCGGGACTAACTCCTACAATGAGCAGTTCTTC. Protein: CASSSSGTNSYNEQFF.

This CDR3 is CASSYSGTAGANVLTF. CDR3 sequence (DNA): TGTGCCAGCAGTTACTCGGGGACCGCCGGGGCCAACGTCCTGACTTTC. The chain is built from TRBV6-6 and TRBJ2-6; D could derive from TRBD1 or TRBD2 (5 bases each). The length of the CDR3 is 16 residues. The germline V gene has CDR1 MNHNY and CDR2 SVGAGI (reference sequence). V was pared by 0 bases and J by 4 bases, with 10 bases between.

The J gene is TRBJ1-3, the V gene TRBV6-5; the D is unclear. CDR1 MNHEY and CDR2 SVGAGI come from the germline V gene. The V end was cut by 5 bases, the J end by 0 bases, with 11 bases between. There are 15 residues in the CDR3. In DNA form, the CDR3 reads TGTGCCAGCAGTATCCGGCCGAACTCTGGAAACACCATATATTTT. Its translation: CASSIRPNSGNTIYF.

The chain employs TRBV5-1 and TRBJ2-5; D may be TRBD1 (6 bases). Per germline, CDR1 SGHRS and CDR2 YFSETQ. Trimming pared 0 bases from V and 3 bases from J, leaving 9 bases between. The CDR3 is made up of 14 amino acids. CDR3 in DNA: TGCGCCAGCAGCTTGGTTCCAGGGGAAGAGACCCAGTACTTC. It yields the protein CASSLVPGEETQYF.

The chain is built from TRBV6-5 and TRBJ1-2; 8 bases align to TRBD1. The V segment lost 0 bases and the J segment 4 bases; nucleotides outside the gene matches: 4. Looked up from germline, CDR1 is MNHEY and CDR2 is SVGAGI. The length of the CDR3 is 15 residues. DNA of the CDR3: TGTGCCAGCAGTTACTCGGCCGGACAGGGCTATGGCTACACCTTC. This codes for CASSYSAGQGYGYTF.

The chain couples TRBV27 to TRBJ2-3; 10 nucleotides agree with TRBD2. The CDR3 totals 16 residues. CDR1 MNHEY and CDR2 SMNVEV come from the germline V gene (reference sequence). Losses at the gene ends were 6 bases for V and 0 bases for J; bases not matched to a gene: 6. The DNA of the CDR3 is TGTGCCAGCAGACCTCTAGCGGGGGTCAGCACAGATACGCAGTATTTT. It specifies CASRPLAGVSTDTQYF.

The chain joins TRBV5-1 to TRBJ2-7; TRBD1 agrees at 9 bases. Germline lookup yields CDR1 SGHRS and CDR2 YFSETQ. This CDR3 is 16 amino acids long. V gave up 0 bases and J gave up 3 bases; unmatched junction bases: 7. The CDR3 region has the DNA TGCGCCAGCAGCTTGGGGACAGGGGTTAGCAACTACGAGCAGTACTTC. Residues: CASSLGTGVSNYEQYF.

V is TRBV7-8 and J is TRBJ2-1; 8 nucleotides align to TRBD2. This CDR3 is built from 16 residues. The junction had 6 bases not matched to a gene; V was cut back by 3 bases and J by 2 bases. The germline V gene has CDR1 SGHVS and CDR2 FQNEAQ. This CDR3 reads CASSFLNGRAYNEQFF. The CDR3 nucleotides read TGTGCCAGCAGCTTCCTTAACGGGAGGGCCTACAATGAGCAGTTCTTC.

This chain joins TRBV6-6 and TRBJ2-4; 7 positions match TRBD1. Germline CDR1 is MNHNY and CDR2 is SVGAGI (reference sequence). There are 14 residues in the CDR3. The V and J ends lost 7 bases and 3 bases, in that order; junction bases with no gene match: 6. Written as DNA, the CDR3 is TGTGCCAGCAAACAAACAGGGGACAAAAACATTCAGTACTTC. It yields the protein CASKQTGDKNIQYF.

This chain links TRBV12-3 or TRBV12-4 with TRBJ1-5; D is perhaps TRBD1 (5 bases). Trimming pared 5 bases from V and 7 bases from J, leaving 9 bases between. The CDR3 has 12 amino acids. This chain's CDR3 is CASSRQSQPQHF. The CDR3, as DNA: TGTGCCAGCAGTCGACAGTCCCAGCCCCAGCATTTT.